One T cell receptor beta chain is described in this entry. These data come from a study of siplizumab effects on memory and regulatory T cells. Generated by immunoSEQ multiplex PCR, the TCRdb table keeps only in-frame clones and is missing some. The table lists some 100,000 clones, about 95% of them singletons. The germline V and J ends were trimmed by 1 base and 7 bases, with 10 bases remaining between them. The CDR3 consists of 13 residues. Germline values: CDR1 MGHDK, CDR2 SYGVNS. The rearrangement uses TRBV25-1 and TRBJ1-2; D possibly corresponds to TRBD1 (6 bases). The receptor was isolated from a human donor in good health. Sequenced: non-Treg CD4+ T cells sorted from blood. This CDR3 is CASSEWVGAGYTF. The CDR3 DNA is TGTGCCAGCAGTGAATGGGTGGGGGCTGGCTACACCTTC.